This passage covers 10 T cell receptor beta chains from one sample sequenced in a study of blood T cells in healthy people across ages. A second about 6 to 12 cycle PCR used barcoded and J-beta primers. TCRdb used MiXCR to reprocess the 5' RACE reads, holding one entry per CDR3 protein. The table includes about 630,000 distinct CDR3 sequences, over 20% detected once. The specimen was blood. These receptors were collected from a man aged 65-85 years in good health.

This clonotype was observed at least ten times. The chain has TRBV20-1 and TRBJ2-7; TRBD2 might be the D (6 bases). V shed 0 bases and J shed 3 bases, with 12 bases lying between them. Looked up from germline, CDR1 is DFQATT and CDR2 is SNEGSKA (reference sequence). The CDR3 runs to 14 residues. CDR3 in amino acids: CSARDVLGGYEQYF. The CDR3 DNA reads as TGCAGTGCTAGAGATGTCCTGGGAGGCTACGAGCAGTACTTC.

This clonotype came up a few times. The gene calls are TRBV5-1 and TRBJ2-5; no firm D call. The DNA end lines up better with TRBJ2-1; the J call may be wrong. The CDR3 consists of 14 residues. Looked up from germline, CDR1 is SGHRS and CDR2 is YFSETQ. The CDR3 nucleotides read TGCGCCAGCAAGGTAGAAGCGACCGCTGGGGAGCAGTTCTTC. Its protein product is CASKVEATAGEQFF.

J is TRBJ2-5 and V is TRBV20-1; 9 nucleotides align to TRBD1. The length of the CDR3 is 16 residues. Germline trimming cut 2 bases from V and 6 bases from J; bases unmatched to any gene: 13. CDR1 and CDR2 from the germline V gene are DFQATT and SNEGSKA (reference sequence). CDR3 bases: TGCAGTGCTAGATTCAGCCTGGGACAGGGAGGGCAGACCCAGTACTTC. It encodes CSARFSLGQGGQTQYF.

A single count supports this clonotype. The chain recombines TRBV7-3 with TRBJ2-6; D is unresolved. The CDR3 runs 18 residues. CDR1 SGHTA and CDR2 FQGTGA come from the germline V gene. Trimming removed 5 bases from V and 0 bases from J, with 17 bases in between. CDR3 loop: CASSPHGPTLSGANVLTF. CDR3 DNA sequence: TGTGCCAGCAGCCCACATGGTCCAACCCTCTCTGGGGCCAACGTCCTGACTTTC.

This clonotype was observed a handful of times. V usage is TRBV30 and J usage is TRBJ1-2; unclear D gene. V was pared by 0 bases and J by 1 base, with 18 bases between. The germline V gene encodes CDR1 GTSNPN and CDR2 SVGIG (reference sequence). This CDR3 is built from 17 residues. The CDR3 DNA is TGTGCCTGGAGTGTGCGAGGCAATTTGAGGCTTAACTATGGCTACACCTTC. This translates into CAWSVRGNLRLNYGYTF.

The CDR3 is CASSLVGSLYNEQFF. CDR3 DNA: TGTGCCAGCAGTTTAGTAGGGTCCCTCTACAATGAGCAGTTCTTC. This rearrangement joins TRBV9 to TRBJ2-1; no clear D. The CDR3 is made up of 15 amino acids. Germline values: CDR1 SGDLS, CDR2 YYNGEE. V was trimmed by 5 bases and J by 3 bases, leaving 15 bases between them.

The chain carries TRBV19 and TRBJ1-6, with D unresolved. Trimming shortened V by 5 bases and J by 8 bases, and 13 bases separated the two germline ends. The CDR3 totals 14 residues. Germline assignment: CDR1 LNHDA and CDR2 SQIVND (reference sequence). The CDR3, as DNA: TGTGCCAGTAGTCGACGGCCGAGGGATTCACCCCTCCACTTT. It translates to CASSRRPRDSPLHF.

The chain recombines TRBV10-3 with TRBJ2-7; 7 bases agree with TRBD2. V was clipped by 8 bases and J by 4 bases; unmatched bases: 14. The CDR3 runs to 15 residues. CDR1 is ENHRY and CDR2 is SYGVKD in the germline V gene. The CDR3 sequence: CAILQSREGRYEQYF. The CDR3 DNA follows: TGTGCCATCCTCCAATCTAGGGAGGGCCGGTACGAGCAGTACTTC.

CDR3 residues: CASSLPSLDSHYEQYF. CDR3 DNA sequence: TGCGCCAGCAGCTTGCCATCTCTGGACAGTCACTACGAGCAGTACTTC. This chain uses TRBV5-1 with TRBJ2-7; TRBD1 is a possible D gene (6 bases). Trimming took 1 base from V and 3 from J, leaving 17 bases between them. The germline V gene has CDR1 SGHRS and CDR2 YFSETQ. The CDR3 spans 16 residues. The full variable domain, rest sourced from reference TRBV5-1 and TRBJ2-7, is KAGVTQTPRYLIKTRGQQVTLSCSPISGHRSVSWYQQTPGQGLQFLFEYFSETQRNKGNFPGRFSGRQFSNSRSEMNVSTLELGDSALYLCASSLPSLDSHYEQYFGPGTRLTVT.

The V gene is TRBV20-1, the J gene TRBJ2-7, with TRBD1 as a possible D gene (5 bases). Germline CDR1 and CDR2: DFQATT and SNEGSKA (reference sequence). The V and J ends lost 1 base and 3 bases respectively, with 22 bases between them. The CDR3 loop spans 17 amino acids. The chain's CDR3 is CSARAPPGAGEVYEQYF. CDR3 bases: TGCAGTGCTAGAGCCCCTCCTGGGGCTGGCGAAGTCTACGAGCAGTACTTC.